A selection of T cell receptor beta chains follows, all from one sample in a study of response to subunit inactivated influenza vaccine. In TCRdb, the RT-PCR reads were re-called with MiXCR into one record per CDR3 protein. The table lists some 180,000 distinct CDR3 sequences, nearly 9.5% of them singletons. The input for sequencing was non-naive T cells sorted from PBMCs, taken on the day of vaccination. The receptors shown here come from a man aged 45-65 years who received an inactivated influenza vaccine. Each CDR3 is given with its conserved first and last residue. The D gene is left open where the match is weak. Clone size appears in some rows only: once, few, many, or a class for an expanded clone.

j_gene | v_gene | abundance | d_gene | CDR3aa | CDR3nt
TRBJ2-1 | TRBV5-6 | many | - | CASSVRTSSQFF | TGTGCCAGCAGCGTGCGTACTAGCAGCCAGTTCTTC
TRBJ2-3 | TRBV28 | - | TRBD2 | CAAPPGLGLNTQYF | TGTGCCGCCCCGCCGGGACTAGGCTTAAATACGCAGTATTTT
TRBJ2-1 | TRBV3-1 | - | - | CASSQAGEQFF | TGTGCCAGCAGCCAAGCGGGTGAGCAGTTCTTC
TRBJ2-2 | TRBV7-2 | many | - | CASSPQRGKTGELFF | TGTGCCAGCAGTCCACAGAGGGGAAAGACCGGGGAGCTGTTTTTT
TRBJ1-2 | TRBV7-9 | many | TRBD1 | CASSQQGRFGGYTF | TGTGCCAGCAGCCAACAGGGGCGCTTTGGTGGCTACACCTTC
TRBJ1-2 | TRBV25-1 | many | - | CASSESSLYGYTF | TGTGCCAGCAGTGAATCTAGTCTCTATGGCTACACCTTC
TRBJ1-3 | TRBV2 | - | TRBD1 | CASSDSMAGTGAGNTIYF | TGTGCCAGCAGTGACTCCATGGCCGGGACAGGGGCTGGAAACACCATATATTTT
TRBJ1-2 | TRBV28 | - | - | CASSLSSLAGSYTF | TGTGCCAGCAGTTTATCCAGCCTAGCAGGGAGCTACACCTTC
TRBJ2-3 | TRBV12-3/TRBV12-4 | - | TRBD1 | CASSWTGSFTDTQYF | TGTGCCAGCAGTTGGACAGGATCATTCACAGATACGCAGTATTTT
TRBJ2-3 | TRBV5-6 | few | - | CASSRTMTDTQYF | TGTGCCAGCAGCCGGACTATGACAGATACGCAGTATTTT